Listed below are T cell receptor beta chains from one sample, sequenced in a study of T cell responses to AZD1222 COVID-19 vaccine. The data were produced by immunoSEQ multiplex PCR, yet TCRdb's version contains in-frame clones alone and is incomplete. The table records more than 95,000 clones, 70% to 90% of them present only once. The sequences come from peripheral blood, collected on day 0 of AZD1222 vaccination. These receptor sequences come from an adult in good health. Both conserved end residues are part of each CDR3. A D gene is named only where the DNA matches it firmly. Only some rows state a clone size, as once, few, many or a class for expanded clones.

j_call,clone_size,d_call,v_call,cdr3_aa,cdr3_nt
TRBJ2-2,once,TRBD2,TRBV29-1,CSADSGRDTGELFF,TGCAGCGCCGATAGCGGGAGGGACACCGGGGAGCTGTTTTTT
TRBJ2-7,-,TRBD2,TRBV10-3,CAISPGAGGPSDEQYF,TGTGCCATCAGCCCTGGGGCGGGAGGGCCCTCCGACGAGCAGTACTTC
TRBJ2-7,-,-,TRBV6-6,CASSPGWGSYEQYF,TGTGCCAGCAGTCCAGGGTGGGGGTCCTACGAGCAGTACTTC
TRBJ1-3,-,-,TRBV5-6,CASSWWRAPGNTIYF,TGTGCCAGCAGCTGGTGGAGGGCCCCTGGAAACACCATATATTTT
TRBJ2-2,-,TRBD1,TRBV27,CASSPRQGLTGELFF,TGTGCCAGCAGTCCAAGACAGGGATTAACCGGGGAGCTGTTTTTT
TRBJ2-7,-,-,TRBV27,CASSFTGLTYEQYF,TGTGCCAGCAGTTTTACAGGGTTGACCTACGAGCAGTACTTC
TRBJ1-1,few,-,TRBV6-5,CASSSNRVPEAFF,TGTGCCAGCAGTTCCAACAGGGTACCTGAAGCTTTCTTT
TRBJ1-3,-,TRBD1,TRBV7-2,CASSLGQGGNTIYF,TGTGCCAGCAGCTTGGGACAGGGAGGAAACACCATATATTTT
TRBJ1-5,-,-,TRBV28,CASRPALGGDQPQHF,TGTGCCAGCAGGCCCGCCCTGGGAGGGGATCAGCCCCAGCATTTT
TRBJ1-2,once,-,TRBV27,CASSLSGPLSPHGYTF,TGTGCCAGCAGTTTATCGGGCCCTCTAAGCCCCCATGGCTACACCTTC
TRBJ2-7,few,TRBD1,TRBV9,CASNPGQGAWEQYF,TGTGCCAGCAACCCGGGACAGGGGGCGTGGGAGCAGTACTTC
TRBJ2-1,-,TRBD1,TRBV11-1,CASSEQGDIGNEQFF,TGTGCCAGCAGCGAACAGGGGGACATTGGGAATGAGCAGTTCTTC
TRBJ2-7,-,-,TRBV28,CASISRGPLYEQYF,TGTGCCAGCATCTCCAGGGGTCCCCTCTACGAGCAGTACTTC
TRBJ1-1,-,TRBD1,TRBV14,CASSQDLGQVNTEAFF,TGTGCCAGCAGCCAAGACCTGGGACAGGTGAACACTGAAGCTTTCTTT
TRBJ1-3,-,-,TRBV28,CASSLQRNTIYF,TGTGCCAGCAGTCTCCAGAGAAACACCATATATTTT
TRBJ2-7,-,TRBD2,TRBV6-6,CASSYSPGTTPF,TGTGCCAGCAGTTACTCCCCCGGGACTACCCCCTTC
TRBJ1-4,-,-,TRBV5-8,CASSPRSFGRGNEKLFF,TGTGCCAGCAGCCCTCGATCTTTTGGGAGGGGGAATGAAAAACTGTTTTTT
TRBJ1-6,-,-,TRBV9,CASSVGGNNSPLHF,TGTGCCAGCAGCGTAGGTGGGAATAATTCACCCCTCCACTTT
TRBJ1-6,once,-,TRBV14,CASSRDHRVSPLHF,TGTGCCAGCAGCCGAGACCACAGGGTTTCACCCCTCCACTTT
TRBJ2-5,-,-,TRBV4-2,CASSQGEAGRQETQYF,TGTGCCAGCAGCCAAGGGGAAGCGGGTAGACAAGAGACCCAGTACTTC
TRBJ2-5,-,TRBD1,TRBV28,CASSPGGWDRGQETQYF,TGTGCCAGCAGTCCAGGGGGTTGGGACAGGGGGCAAGAGACCCAGTACTTC
TRBJ1-6,few,-,TRBV7-9,CASSQTGGKNSPLHF,TGTGCCAGCAGCCAGACGGGGGGGAAAAATTCACCCCTCCACTTT
TRBJ2-1,few,-,TRBV5-1,CASSPGREIEQFF,TGCGCCAGCAGCCCAGGCAGGGAAATTGAGCAGTTCTTC
TRBJ2-6,-,-,TRBV2,CASKGQGLMRGANVLTF,TGTGCCAGCAAAGGGCAGGGCCTAATGAGGGGGGCCAACGTCCTGACTTTC
TRBJ2-6,-,-,TRBV7-2,CASSLVQGFPGANVLTF,TGTGCCAGCAGCTTAGTCCAGGGGTTCCCTGGGGCCAACGTCCTGACTTTC
TRBJ1-6,-,-,TRBV5-1,CASRQGNSPLHF,TGCGCCAGCAGACAGGGAAATTCACCCCTCCACTTT
TRBJ1-4,-,TRBD1,TRBV11-3,CASSLTGGGIEKLFF,TGTGCCAGCAGCTTGACAGGGGGAGGAATTGAAAAACTGTTTTTT
TRBJ2-7,-,-,TRBV7-2,CASSPNPGGGAYEQYF,TGTGCCAGCAGCCCTAACCCGGGGGGCGGAGCCTACGAGCAGTACTTC
TRBJ2-5,-,TRBD1,TRBV19,CASSTEDREQETQYF,TGTGCCAGTAGTACCGAAGACAGGGAACAAGAGACCCAGTACTTC
TRBJ1-1,-,-,TRBV19,CASSINTNTEAFF,TGTGCCAGTAGTATTAATACGAACACTGAAGCTTTCTTT
TRBJ1-2,-,-,TRBV4-3,CASSQVRYAGYTF,TGCGCCAGCAGCCAAGTACGTTACGCGGGCTACACCTTC
TRBJ2-7,-,-,TRBV2,CASREGRGSYEQYF,TGTGCCAGCAGGGAGGGGCGGGGATCCTACGAGCAGTACTTC
TRBJ1-3,-,-,TRBV6-5,CASSYSGNQRNTIYF,TGTGCCAGCAGTTACTCAGGGAATCAAAGAAACACCATATATTTT
TRBJ2-2,-,-,TRBV19,CASSIGPGEGTGELFF,TGTGCCAGTAGTATAGGGCCAGGGGAGGGCACCGGGGAGCTGTTTTTT
TRBJ2-1,-,-,TRBV2,CASSERNEQFF,TGTGCCAGCAGTGAACGGAATGAGCAGTTCTTC
TRBJ2-7,-,-,TRBV21-1,CASSRSSGGSYEQYF,TGTGCCAGCAGCAGATCTAGCGGGGGGTCCTACGAGCAGTACTTC
TRBJ2-7,-,TRBD2,TRBV28,CASSVLAGGSPAQYF,TGTGCCAGCAGTGTACTAGCGGGAGGGTCCCCGGCGCAGTACTTC
TRBJ2-1,-,TRBD1,TRBV6-5,CASSPPGGEQFF,TGTGCCAGCAGCCCCCCAGGGGGCGAGCAGTTCTTC
TRBJ2-3,few,TRBD2,TRBV7-9,CASSLRGGSVGDTQYF,TGTGCCAGCAGTTTGCGGGGGGGCAGTGTCGGAGATACGCAGTATTTT
TRBJ1-1,-,-,TRBV29-1,CSVWLHLLLDTEAFF,TGCAGCGTTTGGTTGCACCTCCTACTTGACACTGAAGCTTTCTTT
TRBJ2-1,-,-,TRBV28,CASRKTGYDEQFF,TGTGCCAGCAGAAAAACAGGGTACGATGAGCAGTTCTTC
TRBJ1-5,-,-,TRBV19,CASSSGQGNNQPQHF,TGTGCCAGTAGTTCGGGGCAGGGAAACAATCAGCCCCAGCATTTT
TRBJ1-2,-,-,TRBV25-1,CASSEARFYTF,TGTGCCAGCAGTGAAGCACGGTTCTACACCTTC
TRBJ1-1,-,TRBD1,TRBV3-1/TRBV3-2,CASSQQQGVTEAFF,TGTGCCAGCAGCCAACAACAGGGGGTCACTGAAGCTTTCTTT
TRBJ1-2,-,-,TRBV5-4,CASSSAGWGGYTF,TGTGCCAGCAGCAGCGCCGGGTGGGGTGGCTACACCTTC
TRBJ2-7,-,-,TRBV10-3,CAISEVLGAYEQYF,TGTGCCATCAGTGAGGTCCTAGGTGCCTACGAGCAGTACTTC
TRBJ2-1,-,-,TRBV18,CASSGVGNEQFF,TGTGCCAGCTCAGGCGTGGGCAATGAGCAGTTCTTC
TRBJ1-4,-,-,TRBV5-1,CASSLGGRSTNEKLFF,TGCGCCAGCAGCTTGGGCGGGAGGTCAACTAATGAAAAACTGTTTTTT
TRBJ2-7,-,TRBD1,TRBV4-2,CASSQVWDRGSHEQYF,TGTGCCAGCAGCCAAGTATGGGACAGGGGAAGCCACGAGCAGTACTTC
TRBJ1-5,-,-,TRBV21-1,CASSNRDRGLWVRLGPQHF,TGTGCCAGCAGCAACCGGGACAGGGGGCTTTGGGTGCGCTTAGGGCCCCAGCATTTT
TRBJ2-5,-,TRBD1,TRBV10-3,CATAFQGDETQYF,TGTGCCACCGCCTTTCAGGGGGACGAGACCCAGTACTTC
TRBJ2-3,-,TRBD1,TRBV6-5,CASSSTQGTYTDTQYF,TGTGCCAGCAGTTCAACACAGGGGACGTACACAGATACGCAGTATTTT
TRBJ2-1,-,-,TRBV7-6,CASSLEQGMSWYNEQFF,TGTGCCAGCAGCTTAGAGCAGGGAATGTCATGGTACAATGAGCAGTTCTTC